The 28 T cell receptor beta chains listed next were all sequenced from one sample in a study of blood T cell repertoires in COVID-19. Sequenced by immunoSEQ multiplex PCR; TCRdb stores in-frame clones only, minus some. The repertoire holds 60,000 to 75,000 clones, with roughly 80% as singletons. Sequenced input: peripheral blood. The origin of the receptors is a human donor in a cohort sampled during active COVID-19.

The chain has TRBV28 and TRBJ2-7; 8 bases match TRBD1. The CDR3 is 15 residues long. V shed 5 bases, J shed 6 bases, and the junction held 12 bases outside the gene matches. The germline V gene has CDR1 MDHEN and CDR2 SYDVKM. Here the CDR3 DNA reads TGTGCCAGCAGTCTCCTCGGACAGGGTTCTGGCGAGCAGTACTTC. Its protein product is CASSLLGQGSGEQYF. Full variable domain (rest looked up from reference TRBV28 and TRBJ2-7): DVKVTQSSRYLVKRTGEKVFLECVQDMDHENMFWYRQDPGLGLRLIYFSYDVKMKEKGDIPEGYSVSREKKERFSLILESASTNQTSMYLCASSLLGQGSGEQYFGPGTRLTVT.

The chain links TRBV3-1 (or the pseudogene TRBV3-2) to TRBJ2-2; D uncertain. The CDR3 is 12 residues long. V was clipped by 4 bases and J by 7 bases, with 7 bases between them. Germline CDR1 reads LGHDT; CDR2 reads YNNKEL (reference sequence). The CDR3 DNA sequence: TGTGCCAGCAGCCCTAAGATCGGGGAGCTGTTTTTT. This translates into CASSPKIGELFF.

The V and J genes are TRBV2 and TRBJ2-6; TRBD1 might be the D (6 bases). Germline CDR1 SNHLY, CDR2 FYNNEI. The V and J ends lost 10 bases and 4 bases respectively, with 14 bases between them. CDR3 length: 14 amino acids. In nucleotides, the CDR3 is TGTGCCATGAGAGTAGGGACAGGGGCCAACGTCCTGACTTTC. Its protein product is CAMRVGTGANVLTF.

The V gene is TRBV5-4, the J gene TRBJ2-3; 8 nucleotides line up with TRBD2. Germline V lookup: CDR1 SGHNT, CDR2 YYREEE (reference sequence). The CDR3 runs to 15 residues. Trimming took 4 bases from V and 5 from J; bases not matched to a gene: 9. The CDR3 DNA sequence: TGTGCCAGCAGCACGGGACTAGAAGTTGGAGATACGCAGTATTTT. Its protein product is CASSTGLEVGDTQYF.

The genes are TRBV7-8 and TRBJ1-1, with 7 bases matching TRBD1. This CDR3 is built from 17 residues. The germline CDR1 and CDR2 sequences are SGHVS and FQNEAQ. The junction had 17 bases not matched to a gene; V was cut back by 5 bases and J by 5 bases. The CDR3 DNA reads TGTGCCAGCAGCCCGCTCGGGGCAGGGGGATTCGGGACTGAAGCTTTCTTT. Residues: CASSPLGAGGFGTEAFF.

The rearrangement joins TRBV6-5 to TRBJ2-1; 10 bases agree with TRBD1. V lost 8 bases to trimming and J lost 8 bases; unmatched junction nucleotides: 9. Germline V lookup: CDR1 MNHEY, CDR2 SVGAGI. The CDR3 is made up of 14 amino acids. The CDR3 here is CASGSGQGFDEQFF. CDR3 sequence (DNA): TGTGCCAGCGGATCGGGACAGGGGTTTGATGAGCAGTTCTTC.

Of note for this clone: It is unclear where the CDR3 begins or ends on the DNA, so no DNA is shown, and the CDR3 is as TCRdb lists it. This sequence joins TRBV28 and TRBJ1-5. Germline CDR1 MDHEN, CDR2 SYDVKM. The CDR3 adds up to 14 amino acids, both ends counted. The CDR3 region is CASSFRRAGKGEHF.

The V and J genes are TRBV11-1 and TRBJ1-2; D ambiguous. Per germline, CDR1 SGHAT and CDR2 FQDESV (reference sequence). V was trimmed by 4 bases and J by 2 bases, leaving 11 bases between them. The CDR3 sequence is 14 residues long. For the CDR3, the DNA is TGTGCCAGCAGCTCCCAGTTCTCGAACTATGGCTACACCTTC. Its translation: CASSSQFSNYGYTF.

This chain links TRBV5-8 with TRBJ1-1; D is unclear. The length of the CDR3 is 15 residues. Trimming took 3 bases from V and 1 from J, leaving 13 bases between them. Germline V gene sequence: CDR1 SGHTS, CDR2 YDEGEE. The CDR3 spells CASSSRGTQNTEAFF. The CDR3 DNA sequence: TGTGCCAGCAGCTCAAGAGGAACACAGAACACTGAAGCTTTCTTT.

The gene calls are TRBV28 and TRBJ1-6, with TRBD1 matching over 9 bases. V was clipped by 7 bases and J by 9 bases; unmatched bases: 10. This CDR3 comprises 15 residues. Germline CDR1 reads MDHEN; CDR2 reads SYDVKM. DNA of the CDR3: TGTGCCAGCAACTGGGACAGGGCTTTAAGTTCACCCCTCCACTTT. This encodes CASNWDRALSSPLHF.

This sequence joins TRBV5-4 and TRBJ2-2, with D unresolved. From germline, CDR1 is SGHNT and CDR2 YYREEE (reference sequence). The V end was cut by 0 bases, the J end by 2 bases, with 5 bases between. CDR3 length: 14 residues. The CDR3 loop is CASSLALNTGELFF. The CDR3 coding sequence is TGTGCCAGCAGCTTGGCCTTAAACACCGGGGAGCTGTTTTTT.

V gene TRBV29-1 combines with J gene TRBJ2-1; D is perhaps TRBD2 (5 bases). V lost 5 bases to trimming and J lost 6 bases, with 11 bases between them. CDR3 length: 12 residues. Germline V gene data show CDR1 as SQVTM and CDR2 as ANQGSEA. DNA for the CDR3: TGCAGCGTTTATAGCGCCCCCAATGAGCAGTTCTTC. Its translation: CSVYSAPNEQFF.

This clone was picked up a small number of times. V gene TRBV2 combines with J gene TRBJ1-2, with 7 bases fitting TRBD1. The V and J ends lost 9 bases and 7 bases, in that order; junction bases with no gene match: 11. There are 13 residues in the CDR3. CDR1 is SNHLY and CDR2 is FYNNEI in the germline V gene. CDR3 nucleotide sequence: TGTGCCAGAGTAACGGAGGGGGCGAGTGGCTACACCTTC. Amino acid sequence: CARVTEGASGYTF. Full variable domain (rest looked up from reference TRBV2 and TRBJ1-2): EPEVTQTPSHQVTQMGQEVILRCVPISNHLYFYWYRQILGQKVEFLVSFYNNEISEKSEIFDDQFSVERPDGSNFTLKIRSTKLEDSAMYFCARVTEGASGYTFGSGTRLTVV.

The chain joins TRBV27 to TRBJ1-2, with TRBD1 matching over 8 bases. The V gene's germline CDR1 is MNHEY and CDR2 SMNVEV (reference sequence). The CDR3 has 15 amino acids. V shed 6 bases and J 5 bases; nucleotides not matched to a gene: 11. The chain's CDR3 is CASRWDRNQGYGYTF. In nucleotides, the CDR3 is TGTGCCAGCAGGTGGGACAGGAACCAGGGGTATGGCTACACCTTC.

The CDR3 bases are TGTGCCAGCAGCTTGGTGGTCAGGTCGAACACAGATACGCAGTATTTT. Amino acids: CASSLVVRSNTDTQYF. This chain joins TRBV5-6 and TRBJ2-3; D unresolved. CDR1 and CDR2 (germline): SGHDT, YYEEEE. V was shortened by 0 bases and J by 2 bases, with 13 bases between the two germline ends. There are 16 residues in the CDR3.

The rearrangement uses TRBV5-4 and TRBJ1-2; perhaps TRBD1 as D (5 bases). V lost 0 bases and J 4 bases, leaving 13 bases between the germline ends. Germline loops: CDR1 SGHNT, CDR2 YYREEE (reference sequence). This CDR3 spans 15 amino acids. CDR3 nucleotide sequence: TGTGCCAGCAGCTTGGGTGTCGACAGTACCTATGGCTACACCTTC. This sequence encodes CASSLGVDSTYGYTF.

The chain combines TRBV11-2 with TRBJ1-1, with D possibly being TRBD1 (6 bases). V was pared by 7 bases and J by 5 bases, with 29 bases between. From germline, CDR1 is SGHAT and CDR2 FQNNGV. The CDR3 spans 18 residues. Written as DNA, the CDR3 is TGTGCCAGCACCGACCACCTAAAGCGGGGGCAAGTAGGAACTGAAGCTTTCTTT. Translating it yields CASTDHLKRGQVGTEAFF.

V and J are TRBV19 and TRBJ1-3; 7 bases fit TRBD1. Germline CDR1 and CDR2: LNHDA and SQIVND (reference sequence). There are 14 residues in the CDR3. With V trimmed by 3 bases and J by 4 bases, 3 bases remained unmatched. The CDR3 reads CASSIGTAGNTIYF. The DNA for the CDR3 is TGTGCCAGTAGTATTGGGACAGCCGGAAACACCATATATTTT.

The chain combines TRBV4-1 with TRBJ2-1; TRBD2 matches 10 bases. Per the germline V gene, CDR1 is MGHRA and CDR2 is YSYEKL. The CDR3 covers 15 residues. The junction had 7 bases not matched to a gene; V was cut back by 4 bases and J by 7 bases. DNA of the CDR3: TGCGCCAGCAGCCCAGGAGCGGGAGGGCGTAATGAGCAGTTCTTC. Its translation is CASSPGAGGRNEQFF.

This clone was counted once. One junction end does not reproduce the germline sequence, and a read error may be involved. The rearrangement joins TRBV5-1 to TRBJ2-1; D is undetermined. The CDR3 loop spans 13 amino acids. Per the germline V gene, CDR1 is SGHRS and CDR2 is YFSETQ. The CDR3 nucleotides are TGCGCCAGCAGCGGCGCGAACTACCATGAGCAGTTCTTC. Its protein is CASSGANYHEQFF.

The chain combines TRBV6-1 with TRBJ2-2, with TRBD2 matching 7 bases. The CDR3 spans 16 residues. Germline CDR1 reads MNHNS; CDR2 reads SASEGT. Trimming took 4 bases from V and 5 from J; bases not matched to a gene: 10. Here the CDR3 reads CASSGTSNRWTGELFF. CDR3 DNA sequence: TGTGCCAGCAGTGGGACTAGTAACCGTTGGACCGGGGAGCTGTTTTTT.

In this sample, this clone turned up a few times. The V and J genes are TRBV19 and TRBJ2-7; possible D gene TRBD1, 6 bases. Germline V gene sequence: CDR1 LNHDA, CDR2 SQIVND (reference sequence). The CDR3 has 16 amino acids. Trimming removed 6 bases at V and 1 base at J, with 19 bases between. The chain's CDR3 is CASSPARGHLSYEQYF. The CDR3 nucleotides read TGTGCCAGTAGCCCCGCCAGGGGCCACCTGTCCTACGAGCAGTACTTC.

J is TRBJ2-2 and V is TRBV27; D possibly corresponds to TRBD1 (6 bases). Germline-derived CDR1 and CDR2 are MNHEY and SMNVEV (reference sequence). The CDR3 consists of 13 residues. V was shortened by 6 bases and J by 5 bases, with 10 bases between the two germline ends. CDR3 coding DNA: TGTGCCAGCAGCTGGACAGCAACCGGGGAGCTGTTTTTT. Translated, it gives CASSWTATGELFF.

This rearrangement joins TRBV5-1 to TRBJ2-1, with 13 positions matching TRBD2. Germline loops: CDR1 SGHRS, CDR2 YFSETQ. This CDR3 is built from 18 residues. V was clipped by 3 bases and J by 0 bases; unmatched bases: 6. The CDR3 DNA sequence: TGCGCCAGCAGCTCCGGACTAGCGGGGGCTGTCTCCTACAATGAGCAGTTCTTC. Translating gives CASSSGLAGAVSYNEQFF.

The chain combines TRBV7-9 with TRBJ1-3; D unclear. Germline V lookup: CDR1 SEHNR, CDR2 FQNEAQ (reference sequence). The CDR3 extends over 15 amino acids. V was cut by 2 bases and J by 0 bases, with 8 bases left in between. In nucleotides, the CDR3 is TGTGCCAGCAGCTTACCAGGCGACTCTGGAAACACCATATATTTT. Protein sequence: CASSLPGDSGNTIYF.

The chain combines TRBV12-3 or TRBV12-4 with TRBJ2-7, with no clear D. Trimming pared 5 bases from V and 3 bases from J, leaving 8 bases between. CDR3 length: 12 residues. The CDR3 DNA sequence: TGTGCCAGCAGTCTGACAATCTACGAGCAGTACTTC. The encoded protein is CASSLTIYEQYF.

The V call is TRBV28, the J call TRBJ1-1; 9 bases align to TRBD1. J gave up 2 bases and V 1 base, and 5 bases lay outside the gene matches. Germline CDR1 and CDR2: MDHEN and SYDVKM. This CDR3 comprises 16 residues. CDR3 region: CASSLYGTGLNTEAFF. CDR3 DNA: TGTGCCAGCAGTTTATATGGGACAGGGCTAAACACTGAAGCTTTCTTT.

This chain uses TRBV27 with TRBJ2-2, with 10 bases fitting TRBD1. CDR3 length equals 17 residues. J lost 4 bases, V lost 6 bases, and 11 bases had no gene match. CDR1 is MNHEY, CDR2 SMNVEV, per germline (reference sequence). The chain's CDR3 is CASSPLGTGVSTGELFF. The CDR3 DNA is TGTGCCAGCAGCCCCTTGGGGACAGGGGTCTCCACCGGGGAGCTGTTTTTT.